A single T cell receptor (beta chain) is shown here with its context. This table comes from immunoSEQ multiplex PCR, and its TCRdb copy is limited to in-frame clones, with some not included. The table lists about 240,000 clones, 83% of them singletons. This sample was taken from a study of blood T cell repertoires in COVID-19. Across the whole study: Samples of COVID-19 (acute and convalescent) were obtained from the United States, Italy and Spain.

The TCR sequence derives from a woman in her 40s who had been exposed to COVID-19. The sample consisted of PBMCs or T cells enriched from blood (not recorded which).

Written as DNA, the CDR3 is TGTGCCACCAGCCGAGGTGTGGGGGCTGGCGACAATCAGCCCCAGCATTTT. Translating it yields CATSRGVGAGDNQPQHF. The rearrangement joins TRBV15 to TRBJ1-5; D might be TRBD1 (6 bases). Germline loops: CDR1 LNHNV, CDR2 YYDKDF (reference sequence). The CDR3 totals 17 residues. With 5 bases removed from V and 3 bases from J, the gap between germline ends came to 20 bases.